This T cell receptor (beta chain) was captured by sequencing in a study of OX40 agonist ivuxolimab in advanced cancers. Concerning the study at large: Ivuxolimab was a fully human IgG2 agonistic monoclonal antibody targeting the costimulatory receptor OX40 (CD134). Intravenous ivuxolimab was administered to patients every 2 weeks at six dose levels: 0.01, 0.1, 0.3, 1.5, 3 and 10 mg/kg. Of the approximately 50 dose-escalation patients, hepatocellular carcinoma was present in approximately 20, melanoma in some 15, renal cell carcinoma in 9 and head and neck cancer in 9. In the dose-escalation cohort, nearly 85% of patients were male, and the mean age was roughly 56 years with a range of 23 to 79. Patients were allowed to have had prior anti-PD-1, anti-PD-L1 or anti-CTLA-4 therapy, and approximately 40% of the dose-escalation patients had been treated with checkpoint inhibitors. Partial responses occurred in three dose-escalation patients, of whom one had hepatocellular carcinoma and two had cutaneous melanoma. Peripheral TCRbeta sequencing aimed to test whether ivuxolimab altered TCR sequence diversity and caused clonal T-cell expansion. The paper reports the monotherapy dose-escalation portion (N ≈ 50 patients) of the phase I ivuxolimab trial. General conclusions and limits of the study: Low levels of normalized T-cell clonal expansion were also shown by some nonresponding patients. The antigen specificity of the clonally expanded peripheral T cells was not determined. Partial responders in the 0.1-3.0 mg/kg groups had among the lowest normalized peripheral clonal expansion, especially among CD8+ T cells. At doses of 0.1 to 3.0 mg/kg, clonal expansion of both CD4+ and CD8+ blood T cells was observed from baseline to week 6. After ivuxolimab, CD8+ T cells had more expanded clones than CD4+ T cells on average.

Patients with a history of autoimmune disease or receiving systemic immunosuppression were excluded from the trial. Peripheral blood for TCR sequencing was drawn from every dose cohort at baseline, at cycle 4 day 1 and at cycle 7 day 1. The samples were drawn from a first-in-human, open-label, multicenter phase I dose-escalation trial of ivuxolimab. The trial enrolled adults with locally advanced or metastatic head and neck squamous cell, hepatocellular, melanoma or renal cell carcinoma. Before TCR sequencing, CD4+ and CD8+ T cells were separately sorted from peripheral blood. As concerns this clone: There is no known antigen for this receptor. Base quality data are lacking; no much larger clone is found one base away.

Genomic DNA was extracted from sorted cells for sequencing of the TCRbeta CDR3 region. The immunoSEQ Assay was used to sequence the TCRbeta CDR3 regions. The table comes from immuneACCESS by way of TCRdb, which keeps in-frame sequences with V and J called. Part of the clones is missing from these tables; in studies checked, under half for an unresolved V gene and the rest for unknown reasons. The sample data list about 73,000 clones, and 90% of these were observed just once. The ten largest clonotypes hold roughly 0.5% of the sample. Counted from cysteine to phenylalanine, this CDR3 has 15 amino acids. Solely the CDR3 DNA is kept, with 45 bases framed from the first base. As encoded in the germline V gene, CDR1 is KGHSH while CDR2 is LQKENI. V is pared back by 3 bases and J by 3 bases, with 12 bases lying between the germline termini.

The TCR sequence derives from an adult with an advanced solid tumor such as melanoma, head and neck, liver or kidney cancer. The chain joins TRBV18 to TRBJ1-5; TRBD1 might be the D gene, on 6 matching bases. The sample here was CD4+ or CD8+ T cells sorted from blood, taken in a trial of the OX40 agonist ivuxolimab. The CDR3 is CASSPVDSINQPQHF. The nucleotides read TGTGCCAGCTCACCCGTGGACAGTATCAATCAGCCCCAGCATTTT.